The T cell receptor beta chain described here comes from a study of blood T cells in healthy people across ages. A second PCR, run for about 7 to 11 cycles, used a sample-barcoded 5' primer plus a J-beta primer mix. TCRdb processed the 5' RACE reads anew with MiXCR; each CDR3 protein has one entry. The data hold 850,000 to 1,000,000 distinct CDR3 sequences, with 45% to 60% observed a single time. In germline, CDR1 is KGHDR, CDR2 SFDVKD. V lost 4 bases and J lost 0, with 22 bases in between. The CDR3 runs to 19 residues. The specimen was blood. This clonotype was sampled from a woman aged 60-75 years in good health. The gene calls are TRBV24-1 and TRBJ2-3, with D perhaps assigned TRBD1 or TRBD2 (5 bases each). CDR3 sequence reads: CATSEHRSTRDPSTDTQYF. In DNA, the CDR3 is TGTGCCACCAGTGAACACCGGTCGACTCGGGACCCTAGCACAGATACGCAGTATTTT.